One and the same sample provided the 3 T cell receptor beta chains below, sequenced in a study of cytomegalovirus exposure and HLA in healthy donors. PCR amplification relied on 60 Vbeta primers (plus 13 Jbeta primers). Clones were sequenced by immunoSEQ multiplex PCR, and TCRdb holds only the in-frame ones, with some missing. The sample includes about 160,000 clones, around 80% of them seen just once. Sequencing used PBMCs. Receptors were obtained from a woman aged 25-40 years in good health and CMV-seropositive.

This clone was seen once. This chain links TRBV7-6 with TRBJ2-5, with D possibly matching TRBD1 (6 bases). V lost 5 bases and J 7 bases, leaving 20 bases between the germline ends. The germline CDR1 and CDR2 sequences are SGHVS and FNYEAQ. This CDR3 contains 15 residues. The CDR3 protein is CASSDQRTVRMTQYF. The DNA for the CDR3 is TGTGCCAGCAGCGACCAAAGGACAGTCCGAATGACCCAGTACTTC.

The chain employs TRBV5-1 and TRBJ1-5; weak D call: TRBD1 (5 bases). Trimming shortened V by 0 bases and J by 6 bases, and 10 bases separated the two germline ends. The CDR3 contains 14 residues. Germline values: CDR1 SGHRS, CDR2 YFSETQ. CDR3 sequence: CASSLAGGGQPQHF. DNA of the CDR3: TGCGCCAGCAGCTTGGCCGGGGGGGGTCAGCCCCAGCATTTT.

The rearrangement links TRBV5-8 to TRBJ1-1, with 8 bases aligning to TRBD1. Unmatched junction bases numbered 4, after V lost 1 base and J lost 2 bases. This CDR3 is built from 15 residues. The germline V gene has CDR1 SGHTS and CDR2 YDEGEE. CDR3 in DNA: TGTGCCAGCAGCTTGACCGGGACAGGTAACACTGAAGCTTTCTTT. Translated: CASSLTGTGNTEAFF.